These 12 T cell receptor beta chains originate from one sample sequenced in a study of blood T cell repertoires in COVID-19. TCRdb keeps only in-frame clones here, not all; method: immunoSEQ multiplex PCR. The repertoire holds 200,000 or so clones, with approximately 83% as singletons. Material for sequencing was PBMCs or T cells enriched from blood (not recorded which). These receptors originate from a man aged 35-49 years who had recovered from COVID-19.

J is TRBJ2-7 and V is TRBV6-5; TRBD1 aligns across 10 bases. The CDR3 sequence is 15 residues long. Germline CDR1 MNHEY, CDR2 SVGAGI. The V and J ends lost 6 bases and 1 base, in that order; junction bases with no gene match: 6. CDR3: CASRGRDRGSYEQYF. CDR3 sequence (DNA): TGTGCCAGCAGGGGCCGGGACAGGGGATCCTACGAGCAGTACTTC.

The chain couples TRBV6-5 to TRBJ1-4; 7 bases agree with TRBD1. Trimming at V came to 6 bases and at J to 2 bases, leaving 3 bases not matched to a gene. The CDR3 has 14 amino acids. Germline lookup yields CDR1 MNHEY and CDR2 SVGAGI. The CDR3 is CASRPTGTNEKLFF. CDR3 DNA: TGTGCCAGCAGGCCGACAGGGACTAATGAAAAACTGTTTTTT.

This chain uses TRBV12-3 or TRBV12-4 with TRBJ1-4, with D maybe TRBD1 (6 bases). CDR3 length: 13 residues. Trimming took off 4 bases at V and 8 bases at J, with 11 bases between the two ends. In DNA, the CDR3 is TGTGCCAGCAGTTGGGGACAACGGGAAAAACTGTTTTTT. Encoded protein: CASSWGQREKLFF.

The chain couples TRBV4-1 to TRBJ2-2; 11 bases map to TRBD2. CDR3 length: 17 residues. Germline V gives CDR1 MGHRA, CDR2 YSYEKL. V lost 4 bases to trimming and J lost 0 bases; unmatched junction nucleotides: 4. CDR3: CASSRGTSGSNTGELFF. The CDR3 nucleotides are TGCGCCAGCAGCCGAGGGACTAGCGGCTCGAACACCGGGGAGCTGTTTTTT.

The chain carries TRBV19 and TRBJ1-1; perhaps TRBD1 as D (5 bases). Germline V CDR1 and CDR2: LNHDA, SQIVND (reference sequence). The CDR3 has 15 residues. Trimming stripped 5 bases from V and 0 bases from J, with 13 bases between. In DNA, the CDR3 is TGTGCCAGTAGTCCAGGGCGGAGAATGAACACTGAAGCTTTCTTT. This codes for CASSPGRRMNTEAFF.

The chain is built from TRBV11-2 and TRBJ2-1; possibly TRBD2 for D (7 bases). Per the germline V gene, CDR1 is SGHAT and CDR2 is FQNNGV. V dropped 5 bases and J dropped 7 bases, with 15 bases sitting between them. This CDR3 is built from 14 residues. The CDR3 nucleotides read TGTGCCAGCAGCCTAGGGGGGGGGCGGAATGAGCAGTTCTTC. It yields the protein CASSLGGGRNEQFF.

Only a few counts were recorded for this clone. The rearrangement joins TRBV11-2 to TRBJ2-4; D is possibly TRBD1 (5 bases). Germline loops: CDR1 SGHAT, CDR2 FQNNGV. The V end lost 5 bases, the J end lost 2 bases, and 19 bases lay between the germline ends. CDR3 size: 17 residues. In DNA, the CDR3 is TGTGCCAGCAGCCCTATGTGGACACCGGGCACCAAAAACATTCAGTACTTC. It yields the protein CASSPMWTPGTKNIQYF.

The V call is TRBV7-9, the J call TRBJ1-4; D may be TRBD1 (5 bases). The CDR3 sequence is 16 residues long. Looked up from germline, CDR1 is SEHNR and CDR2 is FQNEAQ (reference sequence). Trimming stripped 3 bases from V and 3 bases from J, with 14 bases between. CDR3 nucleotide sequence: TGTGCCAGCAGCTTGGATGGGGCCCGGGCTAATGAAAAACTGTTTTTT. Its translation is CASSLDGARANEKLFF.

The chain joins TRBV27 to TRBJ1-5; TRBD1 aligns across 7 bases. CDR3 length: 18 amino acids. The V gene's germline CDR1 is MNHEY and CDR2 SMNVEV (reference sequence). J gave up 0 bases and V 6 bases, and 14 bases lay outside the gene matches. The CDR3 nucleotides read TGTGCCAGCAGACCCTCGGGGACAGTCCCTAATAGCAATCAGCCCCAGCATTTT. Its translation is CASRPSGTVPNSNQPQHF.

In DNA, the CDR3 is TGTGCCAGCAGCCTTAGCGGGGGGGCCAAAAAAGAGACCCAGTACTTC. Amino acids: CASSLSGGAKKETQYF. V usage is TRBV11-1 and J usage is TRBJ2-5, with TRBD2 matching over 11 bases. The CDR3 length is 16 residues. Germline V gene sequence: CDR1 SGHAT, CDR2 FQDESV (reference sequence). The trim removed 5 bases at V and 3 bases at J, leaving 8 bases unmatched.

V usage is TRBV18 and J usage is TRBJ1-1; the match to TRBD1 covers 8 bases. Germline trimming cut 5 bases from V and 7 bases from J; bases unmatched to any gene: 9. This CDR3 is built from 14 residues. The germline gives CDR1 KGHSH, CDR2 LQKENI. CDR3 sequence reads: CASSSYRGGNEAFF. Here the CDR3 DNA reads TGTGCCAGCTCATCCTACAGGGGGGGGAATGAAGCTTTCTTT.

V gene TRBV5-1 combines with J gene TRBJ2-3, with 8 bases that match TRBD2. The CDR3 runs 15 residues. With 0 bases clipped from V and 5 bases from J, the junction kept 5 bases outside the gene matches. Germline-derived CDR1 and CDR2 are SGHRS and YFSETQ. CDR3 in amino acids: CASSLGSGAQDTQYF. CDR3 in DNA: TGCGCCAGCAGCTTGGGTAGCGGGGCCCAAGATACGCAGTATTTT.